The 29 T cell receptor beta chains given below trace back to one sample, sequenced in a study of blood T cell repertoires in COVID-19. Sequencing was performed with immunoSEQ multiplex PCR; in TCRdb, only in-frame clones are kept and a portion is missing. The table shows some 250,000 clones, with roughly 89% occurring only once. The sequencing sample was made of PBMCs or T cells enriched from blood (not recorded which). These receptors were collected from a man aged 35-49 years who had recovered from COVID-19.

The chain employs TRBV19 and TRBJ2-7, with D perhaps TRBD1 (5 bases). The CDR3 is 13 amino acids. The V gene lost 5 bases and the J gene lost 1 base, with 9 bases spanning the gap. Germline V gives CDR1 LNHDA, CDR2 SQIVND (reference sequence). The CDR3 DNA sequence: TGTGCCAGTAGTCCCCAGGGATCCTACGAGCAGTACTTC. Its protein product is CASSPQGSYEQYF.

V gene TRBV7-2 combines with J gene TRBJ2-7; 10 bases fit TRBD1. Germline values: CDR1 SGHTA, CDR2 FQGNSA. V lost 7 bases and J lost 3; bases outside the gene matches: 6. The CDR3 has 14 residues. This chain's CDR3 is CASKLTGGIYEQYF. The CDR3 region has the DNA TGTGCCAGCAAACTGACAGGGGGCATCTACGAGCAGTACTTC.

This chain links TRBV5-1 with TRBJ1-4; possible D gene TRBD1, 6 bases. CDR3 length: 15 residues. The V and J ends lost 2 bases and 5 bases respectively, with 13 bases between them. Germline lookup yields CDR1 SGHRS and CDR2 YFSETQ. The CDR3 DNA reads TGCGCCAGCAGCTTTTCAACAGGGCCGAATGAAAAACTGTTTTTT. Translated: CASSFSTGPNEKLFF.

The chain carries TRBV6-5 and TRBJ2-3, with TRBD2 matching over 9 bases. The junction had 6 bases not matched to a gene; V was cut back by 2 bases and J by 6 bases. The CDR3 length is 15 residues. Germline V lookup: CDR1 MNHEY, CDR2 SVGAGI. The CDR3 sequence: CASSYLAGLGDTQYF. The DNA of the CDR3 is TGTGCCAGCAGTTACCTAGCGGGGCTTGGGGATACGCAGTATTTT.

The rearrangement uses TRBV9 and TRBJ2-3; 10 nucleotides align to TRBD2. The germline gives CDR1 SGDLS, CDR2 YYNGEE. V dropped 3 bases and J dropped 6; count of bases not matched to a gene: 10. The CDR3 is made up of 16 amino acids. CDR3 DNA: TGTGCCAGCAGCGCCGGACTAGCGGCCGGCTGGGATACGCAGTATTTT. It codes for CASSAGLAAGWDTQYF.

The genes are TRBV2 and TRBJ2-3; D is perhaps TRBD1 (6 bases). Germline CDR1 is SNHLY and CDR2 is FYNNEI. V lost 6 bases and J lost 3, with 16 bases in between. The CDR3 is 15 residues long. CDR3 sequence reads: CASSAQPQGTDTQYF. CDR3 sequence (DNA): TGTGCCAGCAGCGCACAACCACAGGGTACAGATACGCAGTATTTT.

The genes are TRBV5-5 and TRBJ1-2; 10 nucleotides match TRBD1. The CDR3 consists of 13 residues. Germline lookup yields CDR1 SGHKS and CDR2 YYEKEE (reference sequence). With V trimmed by 5 bases and J by 7 bases, 5 bases remained unmatched. The CDR3 sequence is CASSSDRGTGYTF. In DNA, the CDR3 is TGTGCCAGCAGTTCGGACAGGGGGACTGGCTACACCTTC. The full variable domain, rest sourced from reference TRBV5-5 and TRBJ1-2, is DAGVTQSPTHLIKTRGQQVTLRCSPISGHKSVSWYQQVLGQGPQFIFQYYEKEERGRGNFPDRFSARQFPNYSSELNVNALLLGDSALYLCASSSDRGTGYTFGSGTRLTVV.

The sample holds one count of this clone. V and J are TRBV7-6 and TRBJ2-2; D possibly corresponds to TRBD1 (7 bases). The CDR3 sequence is 15 residues long. Germline values: CDR1 SGHVS, CDR2 FNYEAQ. Trimming removed 1 base at V and 7 bases at J, with 13 bases between. CDR3 sequence reads: CASSLVRGAGGELFF. Here the CDR3 DNA reads TGTGCCAGCAGCTTAGTCAGGGGGGCTGGCGGGGAGCTGTTTTTT.

The chain employs TRBV4-1 and TRBJ2-3; D is possibly TRBD1 (6 bases). The V end lost 0 bases, the J end lost 4 bases, and 17 bases lay between the germline ends. The CDR3 has 17 amino acids. CDR1 and CDR2 from the germline V gene are MGHRA and YSYEKL. The CDR3 bases are TGCGCCAGCAGCCAAGAGGGCGCAGGGGTAAGGGCAGATACGCAGTATTTT. This codes for CASSQEGAGVRADTQYF.

The genes are TRBV27 and TRBJ2-5; TRBD2 matches 15 bases. The V gene end was trimmed by 5 bases and the J gene end by 4 bases; junction bases not matched to a gene: 11. Germline CDR1 reads MNHEY; CDR2 reads SMNVEV (reference sequence). The CDR3 is made up of 18 amino acids. CDR3 nucleotides: TGTGCCAGCAGTACGAACGGACTAGCGGGGGGGCGAGGAGAGACCCAGTACTTC. Amino acid sequence: CASSTNGLAGGRGETQYF.

CDR3 nucleotides: TGTGCCAGCAGTTTGACTAGCGGGAGAGGGGAGACCCAGTACTTC. It translates to CASSLTSGRGETQYF. V gene TRBV2 combines with J gene TRBJ2-5, with 12 bases identical to TRBD2. Germline CDR1 is SNHLY and CDR2 is FYNNEI. The CDR3 runs 15 residues. V was clipped by 5 bases and J by 5 bases; unmatched bases: 6. Looking up the rest from reference TRBV2 and TRBJ2-5 gives the full variable domain: EPEVTQTPSHQVTQMGQEVILRCVPISNHLYFYWYRQILGQKVEFLVSFYNNEISEKSEIFDDQFSVERPDGSNFTLKIRSTKLEDSAMYFCASSLTSGRGETQYFGPGTRLLVL.

The rearrangement uses TRBV19 and TRBJ1-2; D might be TRBD1 (6 bases). Per germline, CDR1 LNHDA and CDR2 SQIVND (reference sequence). The CDR3 length is 14 residues. Trimming removed 7 bases from V and 0 bases from J, with 12 bases in between. CDR3 in amino acids: CASIPQGTNYGYTF. Here the CDR3 DNA reads TGTGCCAGTATCCCACAGGGTACTAACTATGGCTACACCTTC. Using reference TRBV19 and TRBJ1-2 for the parts outside the CDR3, the full variable domain is DGGITQSPKYLFRKEGQNVTLSCEQNLNHDAMYWYRQDPGQGLRLIYYSQIVNDFQKGDIAEGYSVSREKKESFPLTVTSAQKNPTAFYLCASIPQGTNYGYTFGSGTRLTVV.

The chain joins TRBV4-1 to TRBJ2-5; the D is unclear. The CDR3 extends over 14 amino acids. Trimming stripped 3 bases from V and 0 bases from J, with 8 bases between. CDR1 and CDR2 from the germline V gene are MGHRA and YSYEKL. Here the CDR3 DNA reads TGCGCCAGCAGCCATCTACAGAACCAAGAGACCCAGTACTTC. The encoded protein is CASSHLQNQETQYF.

The chain joins TRBV7-9 to TRBJ2-1; 7 nucleotides align to TRBD2. The CDR3 covers 15 residues. Germline V gene sequence: CDR1 SEHNR, CDR2 FQNEAQ (reference sequence). Germline trimming cut 4 bases from V and 4 bases from J; bases unmatched to any gene: 7. The CDR3 DNA reads as TGTGCCAGCAGCTCCCGAGGACTAGATTACAATGAGCAGTTCTTC. Translating it yields CASSSRGLDYNEQFF.

The chain combines TRBV28 with TRBJ2-3, with D tentatively TRBD2 (5 bases). The CDR3 runs to 12 residues. Germline CDR1 reads MDHEN; CDR2 reads SYDVKM. V was pared by 7 bases and J by 4 bases, with 9 bases between. As DNA, the CDR3 is TGTGCCAGCAACACTAGAGCAGATACGCAGTATTTT. Its translation: CASNTRADTQYF.

This chain joins TRBV7-9 and TRBJ1-4, with D unresolved. Germline V gene lookup returns CDR1 SEHNR and CDR2 FQNEAQ (reference sequence). Trimming left V 1 base short and J 3 bases short, with 9 bases between. This CDR3 has 15 residues. This CDR3 reads CASSLVPGANEKLFF. CDR3 bases: TGTGCCAGCAGCTTAGTTCCGGGAGCTAATGAAAAACTGTTTTTT.

V usage is TRBV7-9 and J usage is TRBJ1-2, with 12 bases aligning to TRBD1. V lost 2 bases and J lost 6; bases outside the gene matches: 10. Germline loops: CDR1 SEHNR, CDR2 FQNEAQ (reference sequence). This CDR3 comprises 17 residues. CDR3 in DNA: TGTGCCAGCAGCTTAATGATTACGGGACAGGGGGCGGATGGCTACACCTTC. Residues: CASSLMITGQGADGYTF.

This chain connects TRBV13 to TRBJ2-7; 9 bases match TRBD1. The trim removed 1 base at V and 5 bases at J, leaving 9 bases unmatched. Germline-derived CDR1 and CDR2 are PRHDT and FYEKMQ (reference sequence). The CDR3 contains 16 residues. This chain's CDR3 is CASSLAPGTGYDEQYF. The CDR3 region has the DNA TGTGCCAGCAGCTTAGCCCCCGGGACAGGGTACGACGAGCAGTACTTC.

The chain is built from TRBV6-1 and TRBJ1-1; tentatively, D is TRBD1 (6 bases). The CDR3 runs 16 residues. Per germline, CDR1 MNHNS and CDR2 SASEGT. The V gene lost 2 bases and the J gene lost 4 bases, with 17 bases spanning the gap. CDR3 sequence (DNA): TGTGCCAGCAGTGAATACGGCAGGGGTATTATCACTGAAGCTTTCTTT. Translation gives CASSEYGRGIITEAFF.

The V call is TRBV29-1, the J call TRBJ1-2, with D perhaps matching TRBD1 (6 bases). Germline loops: CDR1 SQVTM, CDR2 ANQGSEA. The CDR3 is made up of 13 amino acids. V was shortened by 4 bases and J by 4 bases, with 13 bases between the two germline ends. The CDR3 region is CSVGGRGTYGYTF. CDR3 in DNA: TGCAGCGTTGGCGGCAGGGGTACCTATGGCTACACCTTC.

The chain is built from TRBV6-5 and TRBJ1-4, with D unclear. Trimming shortened V by 5 bases and J by 6 bases, and 13 bases separated the two germline ends. Germline values: CDR1 MNHEY, CDR2 SVGAGI. This CDR3 comprises 14 residues. This CDR3 is CASSQRMLDEKLFF. In DNA, the CDR3 is TGTGCCAGCAGTCAGAGGATGTTGGATGAAAAACTGTTTTTT.

The J gene is TRBJ1-6, the V gene TRBV19; D unresolved. Germline V gene data show CDR1 as LNHDA and CDR2 as SQIVND (reference sequence). The CDR3 loop spans 12 amino acids. The V and J ends lost 7 bases and 7 bases respectively, with 8 bases between them. DNA for the CDR3: TGTGCCAGTATTATCCTGAATTCACCCCTCCACTTT. Translating gives CASIILNSPLHF. Complete variable domain (other parts from reference TRBV19 and TRBJ1-6): DGGITQSPKYLFRKEGQNVTLSCEQNLNHDAMYWYRQDPGQGLRLIYYSQIVNDFQKGDIAEGYSVSREKKESFPLTVTSAQKNPTAFYLCASIILNSPLHFGNGTRLTVT.

This chain connects TRBV19 to TRBJ1-4; weak D call: TRBD1 (6 bases). CDR1 LNHDA and CDR2 SQIVND come from the germline V gene (reference sequence). Deletions cut 3 bases from V and 8 bases from J, with 10 bases between. The CDR3 has 13 amino acids. CDR3 DNA sequence: TGTGCCAGTAGTATTTTGCAGGGGGAAAAACTGTTTTTT. Protein sequence: CASSILQGEKLFF.

The J gene is TRBJ1-2, the V gene TRBV12-3 or TRBV12-4, with D perhaps matching TRBD1 (5 bases). CDR3 length: 12 residues. Trimming stripped 3 bases from V and 7 bases from J, with 9 bases between. The CDR3 DNA is TGTGCCAGCAGTTTTGGGGCCGGTGGCTACACCTTC. Protein product: CASSFGAGGYTF.

V usage is TRBV14 and J usage is TRBJ2-3, with 8 bases that match TRBD2. This CDR3 has 17 residues. Losses at the gene ends were 2 bases for V and 1 base for J; bases not matched to a gene: 8. Germline V gene data show CDR1 as SGHDN and CDR2 as FVKESK. CDR3 nucleotides: TGTGCCAGCAGCCAACCCACGGGGGGGCGAGGCACAGATACGCAGTATTTT. Translation gives CASSQPTGGRGTDTQYF.

The chain joins TRBV6-5 to TRBJ2-5; 7 bases are a match to TRBD1. CDR3 length: 15 residues. With V trimmed by 2 bases and J by 1 base, 4 bases remained unmatched. CDR1 is MNHEY and CDR2 is SVGAGI in the germline V gene. The chain's CDR3 is CASSYRTGIQETQYF. The CDR3, as DNA: TGTGCCAGCAGTTACCGGACAGGTATCCAAGAGACCCAGTACTTC.

V gene TRBV15 combines with J gene TRBJ1-5; D may be TRBD1 (5 bases). There are 19 residues in the CDR3. Between the trimmed V and J ends, which lost 0 bases and 0 bases, there was a span of 18 bases. Germline lookup yields CDR1 LNHNV and CDR2 YYDKDF (reference sequence). CDR3 nucleotides: TGTGCCACCAGCAGAGATCTACCCAGGGCGTTTTATAGCAATCAGCCCCAGCATTTT. It specifies CATSRDLPRAFYSNQPQHF.

V gene TRBV3-1 (or the pseudogene TRBV3-2) combines with J gene TRBJ2-2; 8 bases are a match to TRBD1. The CDR3 covers 15 residues. V trimming: 5 bases; J trimming: 0 bases; junction bases outside the gene matches: 2. From germline, CDR1 is LGHDT and CDR2 YNNKEL (reference sequence). CDR3 sequence: CASSRTGSNTGELFF. CDR3 sequence (DNA): TGTGCCAGCAGCAGGACAGGGTCGAACACCGGGGAGCTGTTTTTT.

The chain couples TRBV11-2 to TRBJ2-7; D may be TRBD1 (5 bases). CDR1 SGHAT and CDR2 FQNNGV come from the germline V gene. V lost 0 bases, J lost 1 base, and 13 bases lay in between. The CDR3 runs to 16 residues. CDR3: CASSLDSGSLSYEQYF. The CDR3 nucleotides read TGTGCCAGCAGCTTAGATTCAGGGTCCCTTTCCTACGAGCAGTACTTC.